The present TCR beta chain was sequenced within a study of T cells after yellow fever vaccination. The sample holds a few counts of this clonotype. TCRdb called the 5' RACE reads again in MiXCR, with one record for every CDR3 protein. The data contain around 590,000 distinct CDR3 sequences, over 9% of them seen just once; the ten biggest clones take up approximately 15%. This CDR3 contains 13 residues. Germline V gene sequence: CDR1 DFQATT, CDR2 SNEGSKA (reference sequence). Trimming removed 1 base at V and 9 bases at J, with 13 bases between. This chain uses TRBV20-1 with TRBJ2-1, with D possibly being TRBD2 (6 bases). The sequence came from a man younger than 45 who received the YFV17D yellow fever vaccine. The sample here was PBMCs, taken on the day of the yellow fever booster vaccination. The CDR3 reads CSARAVGLREQFF. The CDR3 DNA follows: TGCAGTGCTAGAGCTGTGGGACTGCGTGAGCAGTTCTTC.